This T cell receptor beta chain was documented in a study of beta chain features in type 1 diabetes. Points from the study as a whole: Reduced insertions and increased deletions marked VDJ junctions in type 1 diabetes patients.

Germline loops: CDR1 MNHNY, CDR2 SVGAGI (reference sequence). CDR3 length: 15 residues. The V gene lost 7 bases and the J gene lost 2 bases, with 15 bases spanning the gap. About this clone: Its specificity is unknown.

What was sequenced were expressed TCRB transcripts, since all of the isolated RNA had been reverse transcribed. The table came from immunoSEQ multiplex PCR; TCRdb's copy has only in-frame clones and leaves some out. The top ten clones hold 0.02% to 0.025% of a sample with fewer than 900,000 clones, around a sixth of them seen once. Every sorted population was more than 95% pure. The chain recombines TRBV6-6 with TRBJ1-3; D perhaps matches TRBD1 (5 bases). The clonotype was recovered from a woman aged 18-30 years in good health. The material sequenced was naive CD4+ T cells from blood. The CDR3, as DNA: TGTGCCAGCACCCCACGGGGGGGTACTGGAAACACCATATATTTT. This gives the protein CASTPRGGTGNTIYF.